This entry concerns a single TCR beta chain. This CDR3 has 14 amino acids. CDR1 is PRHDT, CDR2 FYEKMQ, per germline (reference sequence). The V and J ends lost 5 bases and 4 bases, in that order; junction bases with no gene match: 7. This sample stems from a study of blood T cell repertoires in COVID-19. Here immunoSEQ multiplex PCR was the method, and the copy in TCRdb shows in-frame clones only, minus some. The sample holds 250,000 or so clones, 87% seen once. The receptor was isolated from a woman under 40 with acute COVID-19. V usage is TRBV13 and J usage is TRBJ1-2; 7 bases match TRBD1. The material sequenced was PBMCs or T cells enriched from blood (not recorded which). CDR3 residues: CASSPSDRAYGYTF. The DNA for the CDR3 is TGTGCCAGCAGCCCATCCGACAGGGCCTATGGCTACACCTTC.